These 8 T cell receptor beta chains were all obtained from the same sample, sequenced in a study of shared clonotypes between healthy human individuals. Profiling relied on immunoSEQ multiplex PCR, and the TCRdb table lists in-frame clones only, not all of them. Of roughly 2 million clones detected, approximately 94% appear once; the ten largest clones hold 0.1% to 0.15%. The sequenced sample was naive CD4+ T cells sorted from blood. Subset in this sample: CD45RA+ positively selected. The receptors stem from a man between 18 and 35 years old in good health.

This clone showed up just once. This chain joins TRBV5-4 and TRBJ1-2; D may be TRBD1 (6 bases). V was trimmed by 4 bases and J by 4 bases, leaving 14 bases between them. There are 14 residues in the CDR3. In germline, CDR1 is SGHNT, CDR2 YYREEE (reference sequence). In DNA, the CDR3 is TGTGCCAGCAGCGTCGTCCGGGACATCTATGGCTACACCTTC. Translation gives CASSVVRDIYGYTF.

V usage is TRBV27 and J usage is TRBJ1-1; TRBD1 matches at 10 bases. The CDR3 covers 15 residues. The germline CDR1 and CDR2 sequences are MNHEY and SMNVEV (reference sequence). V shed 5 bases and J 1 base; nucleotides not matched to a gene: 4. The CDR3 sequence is CASSPRDRGNTEAFF. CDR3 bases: TGTGCCAGCAGTCCGCGGGACAGGGGGAACACTGAAGCTTTCTTT.

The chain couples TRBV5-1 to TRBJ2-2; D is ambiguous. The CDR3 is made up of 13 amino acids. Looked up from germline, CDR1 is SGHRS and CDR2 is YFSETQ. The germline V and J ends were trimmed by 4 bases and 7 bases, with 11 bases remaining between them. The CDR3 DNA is TGCGCCAGCAGCCCCGGCTGGGACGGGGAGCTGTTTTTT. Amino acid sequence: CASSPGWDGELFF.

The CDR3 sequence: CASSHGQGAPPTGELFF. The CDR3, as DNA: TGTGCCAGCAGCCACGGACAGGGGGCGCCGCCCACCGGGGAGCTGTTTTTT. The V and J genes are TRBV7-9 and TRBJ2-2, with 11 bases fitting TRBD1. CDR3 length: 17 residues. The V gene's germline CDR1 is SEHNR and CDR2 FQNEAQ (reference sequence). J was trimmed by 4 bases and V by 5 bases; bases with no gene match: 9.

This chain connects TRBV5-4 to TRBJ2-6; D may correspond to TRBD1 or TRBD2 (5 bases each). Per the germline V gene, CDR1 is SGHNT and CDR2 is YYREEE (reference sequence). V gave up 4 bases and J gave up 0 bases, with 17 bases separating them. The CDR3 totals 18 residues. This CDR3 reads CASSPTGRTYSGANVLTF. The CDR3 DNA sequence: TGTGCCAGCAGCCCTACGGGACGGACCTACTCTGGGGCCAACGTCCTGACTTTC.

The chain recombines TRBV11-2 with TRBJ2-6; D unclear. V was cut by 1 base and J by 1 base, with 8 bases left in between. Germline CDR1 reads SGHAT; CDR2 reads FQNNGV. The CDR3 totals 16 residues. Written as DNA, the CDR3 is TGTGCCAGCAGCTTAGCCGCAGGATCTGGGGCCAACGTCCTGACTTTC. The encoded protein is CASSLAAGSGANVLTF.

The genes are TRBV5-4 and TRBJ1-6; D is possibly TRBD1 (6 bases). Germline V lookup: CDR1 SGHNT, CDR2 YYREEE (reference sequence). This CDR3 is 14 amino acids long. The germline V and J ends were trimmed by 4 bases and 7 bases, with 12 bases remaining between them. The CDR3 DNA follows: TGTGCCAGCAGCATAGGACAGACAAATTCACCCCTCCACTTT. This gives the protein CASSIGQTNSPLHF.

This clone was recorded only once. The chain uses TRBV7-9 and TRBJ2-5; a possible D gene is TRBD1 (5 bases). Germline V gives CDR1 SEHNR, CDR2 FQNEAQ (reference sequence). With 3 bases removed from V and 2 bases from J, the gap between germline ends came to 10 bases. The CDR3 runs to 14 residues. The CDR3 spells CASSFAAGQETQYF. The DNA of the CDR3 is TGTGCCAGCAGCTTCGCGGCAGGGCAAGAGACCCAGTACTTC. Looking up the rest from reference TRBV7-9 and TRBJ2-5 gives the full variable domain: DTGVSQNPRHKITKRGQNVTFRCDPISEHNRLYWYRQTLGQGPEFLTYFQNEAQLEKSRLLSDRFSAERPKGSFSTLEIQRTEQGDSAMYLCASSFAAGQETQYFGPGTRLLVL.